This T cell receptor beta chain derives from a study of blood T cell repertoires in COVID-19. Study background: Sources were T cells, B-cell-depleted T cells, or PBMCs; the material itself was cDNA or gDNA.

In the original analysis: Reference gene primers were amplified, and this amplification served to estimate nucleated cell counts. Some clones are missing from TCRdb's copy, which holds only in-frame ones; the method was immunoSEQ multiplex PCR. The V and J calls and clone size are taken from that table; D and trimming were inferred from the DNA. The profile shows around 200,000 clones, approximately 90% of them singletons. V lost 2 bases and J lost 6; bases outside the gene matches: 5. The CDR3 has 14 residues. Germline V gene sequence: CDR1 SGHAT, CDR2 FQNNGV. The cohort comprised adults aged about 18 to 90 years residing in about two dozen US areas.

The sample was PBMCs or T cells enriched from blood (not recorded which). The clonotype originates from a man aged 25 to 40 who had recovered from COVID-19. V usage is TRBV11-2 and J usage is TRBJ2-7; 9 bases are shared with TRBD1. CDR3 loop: CASSLTGTGSEQYF. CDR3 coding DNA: TGTGCCAGCAGCTTAACGGGGACAGGGTCCGAGCAGTACTTC.